The 32 T cell receptor beta chains presented below share a single source sample, sequenced in a study of blood T cell repertoires in COVID-19. Measured with immunoSEQ multiplex PCR; TCRdb has only the in-frame clones, and not every one. The sample has 95,000 to 120,000 clones; around 81% are singletons. Source material: peripheral blood. The receptor source for this set is a woman in her seventies with acute or convalescent COVID-19.

The chain joins TRBV19 to TRBJ1-4; 8 positions match TRBD1. J was trimmed by 8 bases and V by 5 bases; bases with no gene match: 13. Germline V gene data show CDR1 as LNHDA and CDR2 as SQIVND (reference sequence). The CDR3 loop spans 16 amino acids. CDR3: CASSPRTGSKGEKLFF. In DNA, the CDR3 is TGTGCCAGTAGTCCCCGGACAGGGTCTAAAGGGGAAAAACTGTTTTTT.

This sequence joins TRBV29-1 and TRBJ1-1; TRBD1 aligns across 8 bases. J gave up 6 bases and V 7 bases, and 7 bases lay outside the gene matches. Germline V gives CDR1 SQVTM, CDR2 ANQGSEA. CDR3 length: 12 amino acids. The CDR3 spells CSARQGRAEAFF. CDR3 nucleotide sequence: TGCAGCGCCCGACAGGGGAGGGCTGAAGCTTTCTTT.

Only one count was recorded for this clone. This same CDR3 is encoded by further DNA sequences in the sample. V usage is TRBV10-3 and J usage is TRBJ1-2; a weak D match, TRBD1 (5 bases). The germline V gene encodes CDR1 ENHRY and CDR2 SYGVKD. The CDR3 totals 15 residues. CDR3 sequence reads: CAIQLGGTLTYGYTF. The CDR3 DNA is TGTGCTATACAACTGGGGGGGACCCTCACCTATGGCTACACCTTC.

The chain uses TRBV5-6 and TRBJ2-2; D might be TRBD2 (7 bases). V was cut by 1 base and J by 2 bases, with 12 bases left in between. The CDR3 loop spans 16 amino acids. The V gene's germline CDR1 is SGHDT and CDR2 YYEEEE. This CDR3 reads CASSLTGGYNTGELFF. The DNA for the CDR3 is TGTGCCAGCAGCTTGACGGGGGGCTACAACACCGGGGAGCTGTTTTTT.

V is TRBV28 and J is TRBJ1-2, with D maybe TRBD1 (6 bases). This CDR3 spans 14 amino acids. Trimming stripped 6 bases from V and 4 bases from J, with 15 bases between. Germline values: CDR1 MDHEN, CDR2 SYDVKM. Written as DNA, the CDR3 is TGTGCCAGCAGCTCCGTGGGGGCAGCCTATGGCTACACCTTC. It is translated as CASSSVGAAYGYTF.

This sequence joins TRBV30 and TRBJ2-3; maybe TRBD1 (5 bases). Trimming took 1 base from V and 2 from J, leaving 19 bases between them. CDR3 length: 17 residues. CDR1 and CDR2 (germline): GTSNPN, SVGIG (reference sequence). This CDR3 is CAWSGRVGEVATDTQYF. The CDR3, as DNA: TGTGCCTGGAGTGGAAGGGTAGGGGAAGTTGCCACAGATACGCAGTATTTT.

This clone was recorded once. The chain joins TRBV9 to TRBJ2-5; TRBD1 agrees at 9 bases. CDR3 size: 17 residues. Trimming took 0 bases from V and 0 from J; bases not matched to a gene: 6. CDR1 SGDLS and CDR2 YYNGEE come from the germline V gene. CDR3 loop: CASSVAPGTGYQETQYF. DNA of the CDR3: TGTGCCAGCAGCGTAGCTCCCGGGACAGGGTACCAAGAGACCCAGTACTTC.

The chain recombines TRBV7-9 with TRBJ1-1, with 9 bases lining up with TRBD1. The CDR3 totals 14 residues. CDR1 is SEHNR, CDR2 FQNEAQ, per germline (reference sequence). The ends lost 10 bases at V and 4 bases at J; junction bases unmatched: 10. CDR3 in amino acids: CATGTGNDGTEAFF. CDR3 bases: TGTGCCACCGGGACAGGGAATGATGGCACTGAAGCTTTCTTT.

DNA of the CDR3: TGTGCCAGCAGCGTCAGACAGGGGGATACGCAGTATTTT. Protein sequence: CASSVRQGDTQYF. The chain combines TRBV2 with TRBJ2-3, with 8 bases identical to TRBD1. This CDR3 is built from 13 residues. In germline, CDR1 is SNHLY, CDR2 FYNNEI. After removal of 6 bases from V and 6 bases from J, the junction contained 5 bases not matched to a gene.

The rearrangement uses TRBV2 and TRBJ1-4, with TRBD1 identical over 7 bases. V was pared by 7 bases and J by 5 bases, with 4 bases of the junction left unmatched. Germline loops: CDR1 SNHLY, CDR2 FYNNEI. This CDR3 is 13 amino acids long. Here the CDR3 DNA reads TGTGCCAGCAAGGGGGCCTTAAATGAAAAACTGTTTTTT. Encoded protein: CASKGALNEKLFF.

The chain has TRBV11-3 and TRBJ2-2; 16 nucleotides agree with TRBD2. Germline values: CDR1 SGHNT, CDR2 YENEEA. The CDR3 consists of 19 residues. Losses at the gene ends were 5 bases for V and 3 bases for J; bases not matched to a gene: 9. In DNA form, the CDR3 reads TGTGCCAGCAGCACACGAGGGACTAGCGGGGGGGCGGACACCGGGGAGCTGTTTTTT. Translated, it gives CASSTRGTSGGADTGELFF. The full variable domain, in which reference TRBV11-3 and TRBJ2-2 provide the parts outside the CDR3, is EAGVVQSPRYKIIEKKQPVAFWCNPISGHNTLYWYLQNLGQGPELLIRYENEEAVDDSQLPKDRFSAERLKGVDSTLKIQPAELGDSAVYLCASSTRGTSGGADTGELFFGEGSRLTVL.

This chain joins TRBV5-5 and TRBJ2-7, with D possibly being TRBD1 (6 bases). CDR3 length: 15 residues. Germline assignment: CDR1 SGHKS and CDR2 YYEKEE (reference sequence). V was shortened by 1 base and J by 3 bases, with 14 bases between the two germline ends. Here the CDR3 DNA reads TGTGCCAGCAGCTTGTCCCCACAGGGCCTCTACGAGCAGTACGTC. Translated: CASSLSPQGLYEQYV.

The gene calls are TRBV18 and TRBJ1-1, with unresolved D. The CDR3 sequence is 13 residues long. Looked up from germline, CDR1 is KGHSH and CDR2 is LQKENI. With 3 bases removed from V and 6 bases from J, the gap between germline ends came to 11 bases. Here the CDR3 DNA reads TGTGCCAGCTCACCGTTGCCGACATCTGAAGCTTTCTTT. Amino acids: CASSPLPTSEAFF.

This rearrangement joins TRBV6-5 to TRBJ1-2; 9 bases agree with TRBD1. The CDR3 has 13 residues. Germline CDR1 MNHEY, CDR2 SVGAGI. J gave up 6 bases and V 5 bases, and 4 bases lay outside the gene matches. CDR3 DNA sequence: TGTGCCAGCAGTAACAGGGGGCGGGATGGCTACACCTTC. This codes for CASSNRGRDGYTF.

The chain uses TRBV5-5 and TRBJ2-7, with TRBD1 matching over 7 bases. Germline V gene sequence: CDR1 SGHKS, CDR2 YYEKEE (reference sequence). This CDR3 is built from 12 residues. J was trimmed by 6 bases and V by 4 bases; bases with no gene match: 4. The CDR3 loop is CASSRTGVEQYF. DNA of the CDR3: TGTGCCAGCAGCCGCACAGGGGTCGAGCAGTACTTC.

The chain uses TRBV9 and TRBJ1-1, with D perhaps matching TRBD1 (5 bases). V lost 0 bases and J lost 1, with 10 bases in between. CDR3 size: 15 residues. CDR1 and CDR2 from the germline V gene are SGDLS and YYNGEE. The DNA for the CDR3 is TGTGCCAGCAGCGTAGGACTAGGGACGAACACTGAAGCTTTCTTT. Translating it yields CASSVGLGTNTEAFF.

The chain couples TRBV28 to TRBJ1-3; 7 bases match TRBD1. V lost 10 bases and J lost 0; bases outside the gene matches: 6. The CDR3 is 14 amino acids. CDR1 is MDHEN and CDR2 is SYDVKM in the germline V gene. The CDR3 sequence: CAIQQGISGNTIYF. The CDR3 nucleotides read TGTGCCATCCAACAGGGGATCTCTGGAAACACCATATATTTT.

The V call is TRBV27, the J call TRBJ1-3; 9 nucleotides agree with TRBD1. V shed 6 bases, J shed 0 bases, and the junction held 9 bases outside the gene matches. Germline loops: CDR1 MNHEY, CDR2 SMNVEV (reference sequence). The length of the CDR3 is 17 residues. CDR3 in DNA: TGTGCCAGCAGACTCACCGGGACAGGGCTCTCTGGAAACACCATATATTTT. It translates to CASRLTGTGLSGNTIYF.

The chain links TRBV12-3 or TRBV12-4 to TRBJ1-2, with D possibly matching TRBD1 (5 bases). V was trimmed by 1 base and J by 8 bases, leaving 8 bases between them. The CDR3 loop spans 12 amino acids. The CDR3: CASSLEGRGYTF. The DNA for the CDR3 is TGTGCCAGCAGTTTAGAGGGGCGCGGCTACACCTTC.

The chain carries TRBV18 and TRBJ1-4; D not certain. Between the trimmed V and J ends, which lost 6 bases and 8 bases, there was a span of 13 bases. The CDR3 is 13 residues long. CDR1 is KGHSH, CDR2 LQKENI, per germline. Here the CDR3 reads CASSPRGEEKLFF. Written as DNA, the CDR3 is TGTGCCAGCTCTCCCAGAGGAGAAGAAAAACTGTTTTTT. Variable domain in full (rest from reference TRBV18 and TRBJ1-4): NAGVMQNPRHLVRRRGQEARLRCSPMKGHSHVYWYRQLPEEGLKFMVYLQKENIIDESGMPKERFSAEFPKEGPSILRIQQVVRGDSAAYFCASSPRGEEKLFFGSGTQLSVL.

The rearrangement joins TRBV5-6 to TRBJ1-6; D remains ambiguous. Per the germline V gene, CDR1 is SGHDT and CDR2 is YYEEEE. V dropped 0 bases and J dropped 10 bases, with 17 bases sitting between them. CDR3 length equals 16 residues. CDR3 in amino acids: CASSLGSAGRQSPLHF. In DNA form, the CDR3 reads TGTGCCAGCAGCTTGGGCTCAGCGGGCCGTCAATCACCCCTCCACTTT.

The rearrangement joins TRBV18 to TRBJ2-5; D unresolved. The CDR3 runs to 13 residues. The V gene lost 2 bases and the J gene lost 5 bases, with 9 bases spanning the gap. Germline lookup yields CDR1 KGHSH and CDR2 LQKENI. The CDR3 protein is CASSPNSRETQYF. For the CDR3, the DNA is TGTGCCAGCTCACCAAACAGCAGGGAGACCCAGTACTTC.

Only one count was recorded for this clone. The rearrangement joins TRBV18 to TRBJ1-5; 9 bases match TRBD1. With V trimmed by 5 bases and J by 1 base, 6 bases remained unmatched. CDR1 and CDR2 (germline): KGHSH, LQKENI. CDR3 size: 16 residues. CDR3 region: CASSSTGGFSNQPQHF. For the CDR3, the DNA is TGTGCCAGCTCATCGACAGGGGGGTTCAGCAATCAGCCCCAGCATTTT.

This clone came up once. It may be a read error: a sequence one base away is much more abundant. This chain connects TRBV12-3 or TRBV12-4 to TRBJ2-1; possible D gene TRBD2, 5 bases. There are 11 residues in the CDR3. V lost 8 bases, J lost 4 bases, and 6 bases lay in between. CDR3 bases: TGTGCCAGCGGGAGTTACAATGAGCAGTTCTTC. This codes for CASGSYNEQFF.

This chain joins TRBV18 and TRBJ1-2; no firm D call. Trimming cost V 3 bases and J 4 bases, with 12 bases left between them. This CDR3 region has 14 residues. Germline CDR1 KGHSH, CDR2 LQKENI. CDR3 nucleotide sequence: TGTGCCAGCTCACCGGGAGGGTTGGGCTATGGCTACACCTTC. Encoded protein: CASSPGGLGYGYTF.

This chain uses TRBV3-1 (or the pseudogene TRBV3-2) with TRBJ2-1; 14 bases are a match to TRBD2. V lost 8 bases to trimming and J lost 6 bases; unmatched junction nucleotides: 6. The CDR3 has 15 amino acids. Germline CDR1 reads LGHDT; CDR2 reads YNNKEL (reference sequence). CDR3 in amino acids: CASRGLAGGFNEQFF. The CDR3 coding sequence is TGTGCCAGCCGCGGACTAGCGGGGGGATTCAATGAGCAGTTCTTC.

The rearrangement uses TRBV12-3 or TRBV12-4 and TRBJ2-2; D is perhaps TRBD2 (6 bases). Deletions cut 6 bases from V and 6 bases from J, with 8 bases between. The CDR3 sequence is 12 residues long. For the CDR3, the DNA is TGTGCCAGCAGCCGGGGGTCCGGGGAGCTGTTTTTT. Protein sequence: CASSRGSGELFF.

This clone showed up just a few times. The chain recombines TRBV11-2 with TRBJ2-5; weak D call: TRBD2 (5 bases). Germline V gene lookup returns CDR1 SGHAT and CDR2 FQNNGV. V shed 5 bases and J shed 4 bases, with 8 bases lying between them. This CDR3 has 12 residues. The CDR3 sequence is CASSPAGETQYF. The CDR3, as DNA: TGTGCCAGCAGCCCGGCGGGAGAGACCCAGTACTTC.

V and J are TRBV20-1 and TRBJ1-1; 7 nucleotides agree with TRBD1. The CDR3 spans 11 residues. With 5 bases clipped from V and 3 bases from J, the junction kept 0 bases outside the gene matches. Germline loops: CDR1 DFQATT, CDR2 SNEGSKA (reference sequence). The CDR3 here is CSADRDTEAFF. CDR3 nucleotide sequence: TGCAGTGCTGACAGGGACACTGAAGCTTTCTTT.

The J gene is TRBJ1-4, the V gene TRBV27, with 9 bases fitting TRBD1. The germline V gene has CDR1 MNHEY and CDR2 SMNVEV (reference sequence). Trimming cost V 3 bases and J 2 bases; bases outside gene matches: 4. The CDR3 is 16 amino acids. The DNA for the CDR3 is TGTGCCAGCAGTTTTGGGACAGGGACGACTAATGAAAAACTGTTTTTT. This encodes CASSFGTGTTNEKLFF. Filled out from reference TRBV27 and TRBJ1-4, the complete variable domain reads EAQVTQNPRYLITVTGKKLTVTCSQNMNHEYMSWYRQDPGLGLRQIYYSMNVEVTDKGDVPEGYKVSRKEKRNFPLILESPSPNQTSLYFCASSFGTGTTNEKLFFGSGTQLSVL.

The gene calls are TRBV5-1 and TRBJ1-5; TRBD1 aligns across 7 bases. Trimming cost V 5 bases and J 6 bases; bases outside gene matches: 5. CDR1 and CDR2 (germline): SGHRS, YFSETQ. The CDR3 sequence is 13 residues long. The CDR3 region has the DNA TGCGCCAGCAGACAGGGGATGGGTCAGCCCCAGCATTTT. This encodes CASRQGMGQPQHF.

The gene calls are TRBV28 and TRBJ1-2; 10 nucleotides agree with TRBD1. The junction had 10 bases not matched to a gene; V was cut back by 2 bases and J by 1 base. This CDR3 contains 18 residues. The V gene's germline CDR1 is MDHEN and CDR2 SYDVKM. The CDR3 is CASSLLGTGARVNYGYTF. The CDR3 DNA reads as TGTGCCAGCAGTTTACTCGGGACAGGGGCCAGAGTTAACTATGGCTACACCTTC.